These 17 T cell receptor beta chains were all obtained from the same sample, sequenced in a study of tumor-infiltrating lymphocytes in primary liver carcinoma. TCR beta cDNA was prepared out of around 460 ng total RNA by means of a constant-region primer. Libraries for TCR beta were built through three nested multiplex PCR rounds, which together made up a slightly modified ARM-PCR procedure. The first two PCR rounds, roughly 10 cycles each, used TRBV1-TRBV30 forward primers and a C-beta reverse primer. TCRdb itself ran the multiplex PCR reads through MiXCR, one entry per CDR3 protein. The data hold approximately 110,000 distinct CDR3 sequences, with under 65% observed a single time. Unsorted bulk tissue of about 19-33 mg yielded co-extracted RNA and DNA. Source material: liver tumor tissue from sampling region 3. Subset: tumor region T3, left-lateral pole. The receptors derive from a woman between 55 and 75 years old with primary liver carcinoma and hepatitis B virus infection.

This chain joins TRBV6-6 and TRBJ2-3, with D hard to call. Trimming removed 8 bases at V and 4 bases at J, with 10 bases between. The CDR3 totals 12 residues. Looked up from germline, CDR1 is MNHNY and CDR2 is SVGAGI (reference sequence). The CDR3 loop is CASGRKADTQYF. The CDR3 nucleotides read TGTGCCAGCGGGCGGAAGGCAGATACGCAGTATTTT.

This clonotype was seen repeatedly, ten times or more. This chain uses TRBV29-1 with TRBJ2-1; D remains unclear. Germline assignment: CDR1 SQVTM and CDR2 ANQGSEA. Trimming removed 4 bases at V and 0 bases at J, with 4 bases between. There are 12 residues in the CDR3. The CDR3 region has the DNA TGCAGCGTTGTACCCTCCTACAATGAGCAGTTCTTC. It is translated as CSVVPSYNEQFF.

With regard to this clonotype: A single base separates this from a much larger clone, so it may be a read error. The CDR3 loop is CASNGQNSNQPQHF. The CDR3 nucleotides read TGCGCCAGCAATGGACAGAATAGCAATCAGCCCCAGCATTTT. The V and J genes are TRBV10-2 and TRBJ1-5, with a possible D match to TRBD1 (6 bases). CDR3 length: 14 residues. CDR1 and CDR2 (germline): WSHSY, SAAADI. V shed 7 bases and J shed 0 bases, with 10 bases lying between them.

The sample holds many counts of this clonotype. This chain connects TRBV29-1 to TRBJ2-5; D is possibly TRBD2 (5 bases). CDR3 size: 13 residues. In germline, CDR1 is SQVTM, CDR2 ANQGSEA. V lost 5 bases and J 5 bases, leaving 15 bases between the germline ends. The CDR3 DNA follows: TGCAGCGTTCCCCCTGGAGGCGGGGAGACCCAGTACTTC. Translated, it gives CSVPPGGGETQYF.

On this clonotype itself: This may stem from a read error, because a much larger clone lies one nucleotide away. V gene TRBV14 combines with J gene TRBJ2-3; the D is unclear. There are 14 residues in the CDR3. Germline loops: CDR1 SGHDN, CDR2 FVKESK. The CDR3 loop reads CASSQDVGTDTHYF. Written as DNA, the CDR3 is TGTGCCAGCAGCCAAGATGTCGGCACTGATACGCATTATTTT.

This clonotype appeared a single time. The junction does not match germline at one end; this may be a read error. This chain connects TRBV11-2 to TRBJ2-3; 9 nucleotides align to TRBD2. Germline-derived CDR1 and CDR2 are SGHAT and FQNNGV. This CDR3 has 20 amino acids. The CDR3 region has the DNA TGTGCCGGCAGCCTAGATCTAAGTGGGTTAGCGGGAGAAGGGATAGATACGCACTATTTT. Amino acid sequence: CAGSLDLSGLAGEGIDTHYF.

A remark on this clonotype: A junction boundary mismatches the germline segment, possibly from a read error. The chain is built from TRBV4-1 and TRBJ1-3, with 7 bases fitting TRBD1. Germline V lookup: CDR1 MGHRA, CDR2 YSYEKL. The CDR3 is 16 residues long. The CDR3 DNA is TGCGCCAGCAGCCAAGAGGACAGGAATTCTGGGAACACCATATATTTT. Encoded protein: CASSQEDRNSGNTIYF.

This clonotype was seen more than once but under ten times. V is TRBV9 and J is TRBJ1-2; D is uncertain. Germline V gene sequence: CDR1 SGDLS, CDR2 YYNGEE. V lost 0 bases and J lost 14, with 14 bases in between. The CDR3 totals 12 residues. The CDR3 DNA reads as TGTGCCAGCAGCGTAGAGAGAGGGAGGAGGACCTTC. This gives the protein CASSVERGRRTF.

This clonotype was seen repeatedly, ten times or more. V gene TRBV10-3 combines with J gene TRBJ2-7; D may correspond to TRBD1 or TRBD2 (5 bases each). CDR3 size: 14 residues. The V and J ends lost 6 bases and 0 bases respectively, with 12 bases between them. CDR1 and CDR2 (germline): ENHRY, SYGVKD. The CDR3 loop reads CAISGTESSYEQYF. DNA of the CDR3: TGTGCCATCAGCGGGACCGAAAGCTCCTACGAGCAGTACTTC.

Note on this clonotype: One end of the junction is discordant with germline, which a read error may explain. The chain is built from TRBV6-6 and TRBJ1-2; the D gene is possibly TRBD1 (6 bases). From germline, CDR1 is MNHNY and CDR2 SVGAGI (reference sequence). CDR3 length: 13 residues. CDR3 sequence reads: CANSYAGDNGYTF. In DNA, the CDR3 is TGTGCCAACAGTTACGCGGGGGACAATGGCTACACCTTC.

To note about this clonotype: It may be a read error: a sequence one base away is much more abundant. The chain uses TRBV4-1 and TRBJ2-7; 15 bases line up with TRBD2. The V segment lost 0 bases and the J segment 4 bases; nucleotides outside the gene matches: 7. Germline V gives CDR1 MGHRA, CDR2 YSYEKL. The CDR3 loop spans 18 amino acids. CDR3 in amino acids: CASSQEMGTSGRRYEQYF. The CDR3 DNA sequence: TGCGCCAGCAGCCAAGAAATGGGGACTAGCGGGAGGAGGTACGAGCAGTACTTC.

A note on this clonotype: The conserved closing phenylalanine or tryptophan is absent in this CDR3, likely reflecting a read error. V and J are TRBV11-2 and TRBJ2-6; no firm D call. The CDR3 sequence is 14 residues long. V was cut by 3 bases and J by 4 bases, with 7 bases left in between. In germline, CDR1 is SGHAT, CDR2 FQNNGV. CDR3 residues: CASSLQAGANVLTL. The CDR3 nucleotides are TGTGCCAGCAGCTTGCAGGCCGGGGCCAACGTCCTGACTTTA.

Concerning this clonotype: One end of the junction is discordant with germline, which a read error may explain. The genes are TRBV5-1 and TRBJ2-5, with a tentative D call TRBD2 (6 bases). This CDR3 contains 13 residues. Germline V lookup: CDR1 SGHRS, CDR2 YFSETQ. CDR3 in amino acids: CASSKRLEENQYF. The CDR3 DNA reads as TGCGCCAGCAGTAAGAGACTAGAGGAGAACCAGTACTTC.

In its sample, this clonotype was seen many times. The rearrangement uses TRBV11-3 and TRBJ2-1; D remains unclear. Germline V gene data show CDR1 as SGHNT and CDR2 as YENEEA. V lost 2 bases, J lost 7 bases, and 18 bases lay in between. This CDR3 has 16 amino acids. CDR3 region: CASSLSVRTLRNEQFF. The CDR3 region has the DNA TGTGCCAGCAGCTTAAGTGTCAGAACTCTGAGAAATGAGCAGTTCTTC.

Remarks on this clonotype: The junction departs from germline at one end; a sequencing error may be responsible. The V and J genes are TRBV30 and TRBJ2-3; D is tentatively TRBD1 or TRBD2 (6 bases each). The CDR3 is 16 residues long. Germline CDR1 GTSNPN, CDR2 SVGIG (reference sequence). The CDR3 spells CAWEGGDPPLTDTQYF. The CDR3 coding sequence is TGTGCCTGGGAGGGGGGAGATCCCCCCCTCACAGATACACAGTATTTT.

For this clonotype: At one of its ends the junction is not consistent with the germline gene, which may arise from a read error. The gene calls are TRBV11-1 and TRBJ1-1; D is ambiguous. The length of the CDR3 is 14 residues. Looked up from germline, CDR1 is SGHAT and CDR2 is FQDESV (reference sequence). Here the CDR3 DNA reads TGTGCCAGCAGCTTGCGGAGGTGGAACACTGAACCTTTCTTT. This codes for CASSLRRWNTEPFF. The full variable domain, rest sourced from reference TRBV11-1 and TRBJ1-1, is EAEVAQSPRYKITEKSQAVAFWCDPISGHATLYWYRQILGQGPELLVQFQDESVVDDSQLPKDRFSAERLKGVDSTLKIQPAELGDSAMYLCASSLRRWNTEPFFGQGTRLTVV.

This clonotype occurred once. This rearrangement joins TRBV28 to TRBJ2-2; 8 bases agree with TRBD1. CDR1 is MDHEN and CDR2 is SYDVKM in the germline V gene. The CDR3 contains 14 residues. V gave up 5 bases and J gave up 7 bases; unmatched junction bases: 6. The CDR3 spells CASSGQGWVGELFF. The CDR3 coding sequence is TGTGCCAGCAGTGGACAGGGTTGGGTCGGGGAGCTGTTTTTT.